Described below is a single T cell receptor (beta chain) sequence and its context. This sample stems from a study of graft-versus-host responses after intestinal transplantation. Clones were sequenced by immunoSEQ multiplex PCR, and TCRdb holds only the in-frame ones, with some missing. Among 40,000 or so clones listed, 85% to 95% were seen once. The sample consisted of PBMCs, taken 734 days after intestinal transplantation. This receptor was taken from a human patient who received an intestinal transplant, so some T cells may come from the graft donor.

The DNA of the CDR3 is TGTGCCAGCAGCTTATCGGGCGACAGGGGAAACTATGGCTACACCTTC. Amino acid sequence: CASSLSGDRGNYGYTF. The V gene is TRBV13, the J gene TRBJ1-2; 8 bases map to TRBD1. The germline gives CDR1 PRHDT, CDR2 FYEKMQ (reference sequence). The CDR3 has 16 amino acids. V was pared by 2 bases and J by 2 bases, with 7 bases of the junction left unmatched.